The sample holds a few counts of the clone carrying this TCR beta chain. Antigen: not known. Individual cDNA molecules carried attached unique molecular identifiers. TCRdb reprocessed the 5' RACE reads via MiXCR and lists one record per CDR3 protein. The sample consists of tens of thousands of distinct CDR3 sequences, roughly a fifth of them appearing once. The sample originates from a study of early T cells in non-severe SARS-CoV-2 infection. Study details: Bulk RNA taken from unsorted whole blood was sequenced, leaving chains unpaired.

Study-level findings and limits: VDJdb matching skewed toward anti-spike CD8 responses, missing private and CD4 specificities.

The CDR3 has 11 amino acids. V lost 4 bases to trimming and J lost 3 bases, with 6 bases between them. CDR1 and CDR2 (germline): SQVTM, ANQGSEA. The TCR sequence derives from an adult who was a healthcare worker with PCR-confirmed SARS-CoV-2 infection or an uninfected control (not recorded which). V is TRBV29-1 and J is TRBJ2-5; the D is unclear. The material was whole blood, obtained at baseline. The CDR3 loop reads CSVVTEETQYF. CDR3 coding DNA: TGCAGCGTTGTCACAGAAGAGACCCAGTACTTC.